These T cell receptor beta chains were read from a single sample in a study of blood T cells in healthy people across ages. One entry per CDR3 protein results from TCRdb running MiXCR on the 5' RACE reads. This table has about 1.6 million distinct CDR3 sequences, 30% to 35% appearing once. Sequencing used blood. These receptor sequences come from a woman aged 30 to 39 in good health. CDR3s include the opening cysteine and the closing phenylalanine or tryptophan. The order of the fields is V gene, clone size, J gene, D gene, CDR3 length, CDR3 protein, CDR3 DNA. A D gene is named only where the DNA matches it firmly. Size is stated for part of the rows, as once, few or many counts, or as a class when the clone is expanded.

TRBV6-2/TRBV6-3	-	TRBJ1-1	-	15	CASSSPGHPNTEAFF	TGTGCCAGCAGTTCGCCGGGACACCCGAACACTGAAGCTTTCTTT
TRBV27	few	TRBJ2-1	TRBD2	17	CASSLTGTSGSSNEQFF	TGTGCCAGCAGTCTTACCGGGACTAGCGGGAGCTCTAATGAGCAGTTCTTC
TRBV25-1	few	TRBJ1-2	TRBD1	14	CASSENPGTGGYTF	TGTGCCAGCAGTGAAAACCCAGGGACAGGTGGCTACACCTTC
TRBV29-1	-	TRBJ2-5	TRBD2	13	CSVSREGCGTQYF	TGCAGCGTGTCCAGGGAGGGGTGTGGGACCCAGTACTTC
TRBV5-1	many	TRBJ1-2	TRBD1	14	CASSFGDSSYGYTF	TGCGCCAGCAGCTTCGGGGACAGCTCCTATGGCTACACCTTC
TRBV25-1	few	TRBJ2-7	TRBD2	13	CASSEAGVKEQYF	TGTGCCAGCAGTGAGGCGGGAGTTAAGGAGCAGTACTTC
TRBV12-5	-	TRBJ2-1	-	17	CASGLAYVADPGNEQFF	TGTGCTAGTGGTTTGGCGTACGTGGCCGATCCTGGCAATGAGCAGTTCTTC
TRBV27	-	TRBJ2-3	-	14	CASSFGSRTDTQYF	TGTGCCAGCAGTTTTGGCAGCCGCACAGATACGCAGTATTTT
TRBV2	-	TRBJ2-7	TRBD2	14	CASSTGTSVAEQYF	TGTGCCAGCTCGACCGGGACTAGCGTGGCCGAGCAGTACTTC
TRBV5-6	few	TRBJ2-7	TRBD1	14	CASSARDRPYEQYF	TGTGCCAGCAGCGCCCGGGACAGACCCTACGAGCAGTACTTC
TRBV7-2	-	TRBJ2-7	TRBD2	16	CASGLDPLAGVDEQYF	TGTGCCAGCGGCTTAGACCCCTTAGCGGGAGTCGACGAGCAGTACTTC
TRBV20-1	-	TRBJ2-3	TRBD2	16	CSAGGASGKQADTQYF	TGCAGTGCCGGAGGAGCTAGCGGGAAACAAGCAGATACGCAGTATTTT
TRBV4-1	many	TRBJ2-5	-	15	CASSPSMGAQETQYF	TGCGCCAGCAGCCCCTCGATGGGGGCCCAAGAGACCCAGTACTTC
TRBV28	-	TRBJ2-5	TRBD2	15	CASSFPRTSGETQYF	TGTGCCAGCAGTTTTCCCCGGACTAGCGGAGAGACCCAGTACTTC
TRBV7-8	few	TRBJ1-1	-	13	CASSLNVGTEAFF	TGTGCCAGCAGCTTAAACGTCGGCACTGAAGCTTTCTTT
TRBV10-1	-	TRBJ1-1	-	13	CASSESGNTEAFF	TGCGCCAGCAGTGAGTCAGGGAACACTGAAGCTTTCTTT
TRBV21-1	few	TRBJ1-5	-	13	CARKARVPQPQHF	TGTGCCAGGAAGGCCCGGGTTCCTCAGCCCCAGCATTTT
TRBV28	few	TRBJ2-3	-	16	CASSPPPLSETDTQYF	TGTGCCAGCAGCCCACCCCCACTATCGGAAACAGATACGCAGTATTTT
TRBV4-1	few	TRBJ2-1	-	16	CASSHDPPGSYNEQFF	TGCGCCAGCAGCCATGACCCCCCGGGATCCTACAATGAGCAGTTCTTC
TRBV5-1	-	TRBJ2-3	-	14	CGSSLEGQADTQYF	TGCGGCAGCAGCTTGGAGGGCCAGGCAGATACGCAGTATTTT
TRBV4-1	few	TRBJ2-1	-	16	CASSQEPTPNYNEQFF	TGCGCCAGCAGCCAAGAACCCACCCCAAATTACAATGAGCAGTTCTTC
TRBV28	-	TRBJ1-2	-	14	CASSLFQGNYGYTF	TGTGCCAGCAGTTTATTCCAGGGGAACTATGGCTACACCTTC
TRBV7-2	-	TRBJ2-5	TRBD2	13	CASSRTSGTEQYF	TGTGCCAGCAGCAGGACTAGCGGGACAGAGCAGTACTTC
TRBV20-1	-	TRBJ2-3	-	11	CSAPTPNTQYF	TGCAGTGCTCCTACCCCCAATACGCAGTATTTT
TRBV5-1	-	TRBJ2-1	TRBD2	13	CASSWGLDSEQFF	TGCGCCAGCAGCTGGGGACTAGATAGTGAGCAGTTCTTC
TRBV7-9	few	TRBJ2-1	-	12	CASSLQRERQFF	TGTGCCAGCAGCTTACAACGGGAGCGTCAGTTCTTC
TRBV5-1	few	TRBJ2-1	TRBD2	16	CASSSLSGGLGNEQFF	TGCGCCAGCAGCTCGCTGTCGGGAGGTTTGGGGAATGAGCAGTTCTTC
TRBV30	few	TRBJ2-1	TRBD2	17	CAWRSYYSGTSTNEQFF	TGTGCCTGGAGGAGTTATTATTCCGGGACTAGCACGAATGAGCAGTTCTTC
TRBV28	-	TRBJ1-6	TRBD1	16	CASSYSTGEMNSPLHF	TGTGCCAGCAGTTACTCCACAGGGGAGATGAATTCACCCCTCCACTTT
TRBV12-3/TRBV12-4	few	TRBJ2-6	-	15	CASSPIQTGANVLTF	TGTGCCAGCAGTCCCATCCAAACTGGGGCCAACGTCCTGACTTTC
TRBV25-1	-	TRBJ2-7	-	16	CASSPTWGGGTLEQYF	TGTGCCAGCAGTCCGACGTGGGGAGGGGGTACTCTCGAGCAGTACTTC
TRBV10-2	-	TRBJ1-2	-	12	CASSDKGIRYTF	TGCGCCAGCAGTGACAAGGGGATCCGCTACACCTTC
TRBV5-6	-	TRBJ2-3	-	13	CASSSPDGGTQYF	TGTGCCAGCAGCTCCCCGGACGGAGGAACGCAGTATTTT
TRBV4-1	few	TRBJ2-1	-	16	CASSQDPRITYNEQFF	TGCGCCAGCAGCCAAGATCCGCGTATTACCTACAATGAGCAGTTCTTC
TRBV4-2	-	TRBJ2-5	-	14	CASTTGAIFETQYF	TGTGCCAGCACCACGGGGGCTATCTTCGAGACCCAGTACTTC
TRBV10-3	-	TRBJ2-7	-	14	CAISDGQGIYEQYF	TGTGCCATCAGTGATGGGCAGGGGATCTACGAGCAGTACTTC
TRBV11-2	-	TRBJ2-1	TRBD2	15	CASSLLLAGHNEQFF	TGTGCCAGCAGCTTGCTACTAGCGGGCCACAATGAGCAGTTCTTC
TRBV6-1	-	TRBJ1-2	-	14	CASSEGRGFYGYTF	TGTGCCAGCAGTGAAGGGCGGGGGTTCTATGGCTACACCTTC
TRBV4-1	few	TRBJ2-2	-	17	CASSQDADGPNTGELFF	TGCGCCAGCAGCCAAGATGCGGACGGGCCGAACACCGGGGAGCTGTTTTTT
TRBV9	-	TRBJ1-5	TRBD1	15	CASSEGQSYNQPQHF	TGTGCCAGCAGCGAGGGACAGAGCTATAATCAGCCCCAGCATTTT